The present T cell receptor beta chain was sequenced within a study of cytomegalovirus exposure and HLA in healthy donors. V was shortened by 5 bases and J by 6 bases, with 14 bases between the two germline ends. Germline values: CDR1 LNHNV, CDR2 YYDKDF (reference sequence). The CDR3 loop spans 14 amino acids. This clone appeared a few times. Its target is not known. With 60 Vbeta and 13 Jbeta primers, the PCR was carried out. Sequenced by immunoSEQ multiplex PCR; TCRdb stores in-frame clones only, minus some. The table includes around 85,000 clones, roughly 70% detected once. General observations from the study: A later analysis linked a missense DCLRE1C variant to TCR beta V- and J-gene trimming. Most TCR sequences were rare, but some public TCRs occurred in many donors.

The sample comprised PBMCs. The source of this sequence is a man aged 25-45 years in good health and CMV-seropositive. The chain couples TRBV15 to TRBJ2-1; D perhaps matches TRBD2 (5 bases). The CDR3 coding sequence is TGTGCCACCAGCTCACGGGGATCGTCCAATGAGCAGTTCTTC. It encodes CATSSRGSSNEQFF.